The 28 T cell receptor beta chains below all came from one sample that was sequenced in a study of T-cell memory formation after mild COVID-19. From the 5' RACE reads, TCRdb called clonotypes with MiXCR, one entry per CDR3 protein. The data show 530,000 or so distinct CDR3 sequences, 17% seen once. Sequenced sample: PBMCs or a T cell subset sorted from them (not recorded which). The receptors here all came from an adult woman who had mild COVID-19 (a few samples of this study predate the infection). Cell type and time point are not known.

The table lists this clonotype with a few counts. The chain couples TRBV4-1 to TRBJ2-1; D ambiguous. Germline V lookup: CDR1 MGHRA, CDR2 YSYEKL. V lost 3 bases and J 1 base, leaving 16 bases between the germline ends. This CDR3 region has 17 residues. CDR3 nucleotide sequence: TGCGCCAGCAGCCACGGACGCAGGCTGGGGTCCTACAATGAGCAGTTCTTC. It specifies CASSHGRRLGSYNEQFF.

The sample holds many counts of this clonotype. V and J are TRBV6-6 and TRBJ2-2, with 7 nucleotides matching TRBD2. The CDR3 contains 16 residues. The germline V gene encodes CDR1 MNHNY and CDR2 SVGAGI (reference sequence). V trimming: 6 bases; J trimming: 8 bases; junction bases outside the gene matches: 15. This CDR3 is CASSAFSGFPQGELFF. In DNA, the CDR3 is TGTGCCAGCAGCGCCTTTAGCGGGTTTCCCCAGGGGGAGCTGTTTTTT.

This clonotype was found a few times. The gene calls are TRBV20-1 and TRBJ2-2, with 8 positions matching TRBD1. Germline V gene sequence: CDR1 DFQATT, CDR2 SNEGSKA (reference sequence). V lost 2 bases to trimming and J lost 2 bases; unmatched junction nucleotides: 4. This CDR3 is built from 15 residues. CDR3 amino acids: CSARKQGANTGELFF. The CDR3 nucleotides are TGCAGTGCTAGAAAGCAGGGGGCTAACACCGGGGAGCTGTTTTTT.

The V call is TRBV12-3 or TRBV12-4, the J call TRBJ1-2; 10 nucleotides agree with TRBD1. The CDR3 consists of 15 residues. V gave up 5 bases and J gave up 5 bases; unmatched junction bases: 8. As DNA, the CDR3 is TGTGCCAGCAGTCTCCGGGACAGGGGACCATATGGCTACACCTTC. Its translation is CASSLRDRGPYGYTF.

This clonotype was counted at least ten times. The rearrangement links TRBV15 to TRBJ2-1, with D unresolved. The germline V gene has CDR1 LNHNV and CDR2 YYDKDF (reference sequence). CDR3 size: 13 residues. Trimming cost V 5 bases and J 6 bases, with 11 bases left between them. CDR3 protein: CATSPRRSNEQFF. DNA of the CDR3: TGTGCCACCAGCCCTCGACGGAGCAATGAGCAGTTCTTC.

This chain uses TRBV7-9 with TRBJ1-1, with D possibly TRBD1 on 5 matching bases. The V end lost 2 bases, the J end lost 4 bases, and 17 bases lay between the germline ends. In germline, CDR1 is SEHNR, CDR2 FQNEAQ (reference sequence). The CDR3 runs to 16 residues. The CDR3 loop is CASSLSTGPPRTEAFF. The DNA for the CDR3 is TGTGCCAGCAGCTTATCTACAGGCCCCCCTCGCACTGAAGCTTTCTTT.

The sample holds many counts of this clonotype. The rearrangement uses TRBV9 and TRBJ2-5; no definite D call. Trimming took 5 bases from V and 3 from J, leaving 8 bases between them. This CDR3 has 12 residues. Per germline, CDR1 SGDLS and CDR2 YYNGEE. This CDR3 reads CASRGDEETQYF. The CDR3 region has the DNA TGTGCCAGCAGGGGCGATGAAGAGACCCAGTACTTC. Looking up the rest from reference TRBV9 and TRBJ2-5 gives the full variable domain: DSGVTQTPKHLITATGQRVTLRCSPRSGDLSVYWYQQSLDQGLQFLIQYYNGEERAKGNILERFSAQQFPDLHSELNLSSLELGDSALYFCASRGDEETQYFGPGTRLLVL.

This clonotype was observed a handful of times. The chain combines TRBV9 with TRBJ2-3; TRBD2 aligns across 7 bases. CDR3 length: 15 residues. J was trimmed by 0 bases and V by 4 bases; bases with no gene match: 5. Germline CDR1 SGDLS, CDR2 YYNGEE. The CDR3 DNA reads as TGTGCCAGCAGCCGGGGGGTAGAGAGCACAGATACGCAGTATTTT. Protein product: CASSRGVESTDTQYF.

The chain recombines TRBV11-2 with TRBJ1-2, with D hard to call. V lost 8 bases and J 4 bases, leaving 14 bases between the germline ends. There are 13 residues in the CDR3. Germline CDR1 SGHAT, CDR2 FQNNGV. Here the CDR3 reads CASGRDRVYGYTF. The CDR3 DNA sequence: TGTGCCAGCGGACGGGATCGGGTCTATGGCTACACCTTC.

The chain has TRBV20-1 and TRBJ1-2; 12 bases agree with TRBD1. The V and J ends lost 3 bases and 7 bases, in that order; junction bases with no gene match: 3. The germline CDR1 and CDR2 sequences are DFQATT and SNEGSKA (reference sequence). The CDR3 spans 13 residues. CDR3 sequence (DNA): TGCAGTGCTAGCGGGACAGGGGGCTCTGGCTACACCTTC. Residues: CSASGTGGSGYTF.

The chain carries TRBV9 and TRBJ1-2; tentatively, D is TRBD1 (5 bases). The germline CDR1 and CDR2 sequences are SGDLS and YYNGEE. This CDR3 region has 15 residues. Trimming shortened V by 0 bases and J by 8 bases, and 17 bases separated the two germline ends. In DNA, the CDR3 is TGTGCCAGCAGCGTAGGGGGGAGCTGGGGAGGAGGCTACACCTTC. Protein sequence: CASSVGGSWGGGYTF.

The DNA for the CDR3 is TGTGCCAGCAGCTTAGGGGGACTAGCGGGCCAAGAGACCCAGTACTTC. The encoded protein is CASSLGGLAGQETQYF. The chain recombines TRBV7-2 with TRBJ2-5, with 12 nucleotides matching TRBD2. The germline CDR1 and CDR2 sequences are SGHTA and FQGNSA. J lost 1 base, V lost 1 base, and 1 base had no gene match. The length of the CDR3 is 16 residues.

This clonotype was counted only a few times. The CDR3 loop is CASSDLAASSYNEQFF. The CDR3, as DNA: TGTGCCAGCAGTGATCTAGCCGCGAGCTCCTACAATGAGCAGTTCTTC. The chain links TRBV12-3 or TRBV12-4 to TRBJ2-1; a possible D gene is TRBD2 (5 bases). V gave up 5 bases and J gave up 0 bases, with 14 bases separating them. The CDR3 contains 16 residues.

This clonotype came up a few times. CDR3 sequence: CASSIGTSGGGETQYF. DNA of the CDR3: TGCGCCAGCAGCATTGGGACTAGCGGCGGCGGGGAGACCCAGTACTTC. V usage is TRBV5-1 and J usage is TRBJ2-5; 11 nucleotides align to TRBD2. Germline CDR1 SGHRS, CDR2 YFSETQ. This CDR3 comprises 16 residues. V dropped 4 bases and J dropped 5; count of bases not matched to a gene: 10.

This chain uses TRBV10-3 with TRBJ2-3; TRBD2 might be the D (5 bases). Germline CDR1 is ENHRY and CDR2 is SYGVKD. The V and J ends lost 6 bases and 0 bases respectively, with 7 bases between them. CDR3 size: 13 residues. Here the CDR3 DNA reads TGTGCCATCAGGGAGGTGAGCACAGATACGCAGTATTTT. This translates into CAIREVSTDTQYF.

Only a few counts were recorded for this clonotype. The chain links TRBV30 to TRBJ2-7; 7 bases match TRBD1. Germline V gene data show CDR1 as GTSNPN and CDR2 as SVGIG (reference sequence). With 0 bases clipped from V and 0 bases from J, the junction kept 5 bases outside the gene matches. The CDR3 is 15 amino acids. In nucleotides, the CDR3 is TGTGCCTGGAGTGTCCACTGGACAGGCTCCTACGAGCAGTACTTC. It encodes CAWSVHWTGSYEQYF.

This clonotype was counted between two and nine times. The rearrangement joins TRBV18 to TRBJ2-7; D is unresolved. Per the germline V gene, CDR1 is KGHSH and CDR2 is LQKENI. The CDR3 is 15 amino acids. The V and J ends lost 3 bases and 5 bases respectively, with 17 bases between them. The CDR3 nucleotides are TGTGCCAGCTCACCCACCCCAGCAGGTTTCCACGAGCAGTACTTC. Protein: CASSPTPAGFHEQYF.

The chain has TRBV27 and TRBJ1-4; a weak D match, TRBD1 (6 bases). Germline CDR1 MNHEY, CDR2 SMNVEV (reference sequence). The CDR3 totals 14 residues. Trimming removed 7 bases at V and 5 bases at J, with 14 bases between. The CDR3 sequence is CASTSQGKNEKLFF. The CDR3 region has the DNA TGTGCCAGCACGTCTCAGGGGAAGAATGAAAAACTGTTTTTT.

The chain recombines TRBV2 with TRBJ2-3; D possibly corresponds to TRBD2 (6 bases). This CDR3 has 15 residues. V shed 0 bases and J shed 0 bases, with 7 bases lying between them. Germline CDR1 reads SNHLY; CDR2 reads FYNNEI. DNA of the CDR3: TGTGCCAGCAGTGAAGCGGGGACTAGCACAGATACGCAGTATTTT. Translating it yields CASSEAGTSTDTQYF. Full variable domain (missing parts from reference TRBV2 and TRBJ2-3): EPEVTQTPSHQVTQMGQEVILRCVPISNHLYFYWYRQILGQKVEFLVSFYNNEISEKSEIFDDQFSVERPDGSNFTLKIRSTKLEDSAMYFCASSEAGTSTDTQYFGPGTRLTVL.

This clonotype was detected a few times. The chain employs TRBV5-1 and TRBJ2-5; 9 nucleotides agree with TRBD2. Germline-derived CDR1 and CDR2 are SGHRS and YFSETQ. The CDR3 is 14 amino acids. V lost 2 bases, J lost 4 bases, and 3 bases stayed unmatched. CDR3: CASSFPAGGETQYF. The CDR3 DNA sequence: TGCGCCAGCAGCTTCCCAGCGGGGGGAGAGACCCAGTACTTC. The whole variable domain, remainder taken from reference TRBV5-1 and TRBJ2-5, is KAGVTQTPRYLIKTRGQQVTLSCSPISGHRSVSWYQQTPGQGLQFLFEYFSETQRNKGNFPGRFSGRQFSNSRSEMNVSTLELGDSALYLCASSFPAGGETQYFGPGTRLLVL.

This clonotype was counted a few times. This chain connects TRBV3-1 to TRBJ2-7; TRBD2 might be the D (7 bases). The ends were cut back, 6 bases at V and 2 bases at J, with 14 bases in the middle. This CDR3 has 14 residues. Germline V CDR1 and CDR2: LGHDT, YNNKEL (reference sequence). CDR3 protein: CASRPGGPPYEQYF. DNA of the CDR3: TGTGCCAGCAGACCCGGGGGGCCGCCCTACGAGCAGTACTTC.

The V and J genes are TRBV30 and TRBJ2-7, with D possibly TRBD1 on 6 matching bases. V lost 1 base and J 2 bases, leaving 15 bases between the germline ends. The CDR3 runs 15 residues. CDR1 GTSNPN and CDR2 SVGIG come from the germline V gene (reference sequence). In DNA form, the CDR3 reads TGTGCCTGGAGTGAGGACAGCCAGGTACCCTACGAGCAGTACTTC. Translation gives CAWSEDSQVPYEQYF.

This clonotype showed up just a few times. The chain has TRBV12-3 or TRBV12-4 and TRBJ2-3; no definite D call. V lost 2 bases and J lost 3, with 9 bases in between. The CDR3 loop spans 14 amino acids. CDR3 residues: CASSLSDQTDTQYF. CDR3 DNA: TGTGCCAGCAGTTTAAGTGATCAGACAGATACGCAGTATTTT.

In nucleotides, the CDR3 is TGTGCCAGCAGTCATCATACCCCTGAAGCTTTCTTT. Protein sequence: CASSHHTPEAFF. V and J are TRBV6-1 and TRBJ1-1, with unresolved D. The germline V gene encodes CDR1 MNHNS and CDR2 SASEGT. Between the trimmed V and J ends, which lost 5 bases and 6 bases, there was a span of 10 bases. The CDR3 is 12 residues long.

In this sample, this clonotype turned up a few times. The V call is TRBV15, the J call TRBJ2-1; the D is unclear. V was cut by 0 bases and J by 7 bases, with 13 bases left in between. Germline CDR1 is LNHNV and CDR2 is YYDKDF (reference sequence). The CDR3 is 15 amino acids. CDR3 sequence (DNA): TGTGCCACCAGCAGAGATAGGTTAAGCAAGAATGAGCAGTTCTTC. This codes for CATSRDRLSKNEQFF.

The rearrangement uses TRBV7-9 and TRBJ2-1; D uncertain. The CDR3 extends over 11 amino acids. Trimming took off 6 bases at V and 9 bases at J, with 9 bases between the two ends. CDR1 is SEHNR and CDR2 is FQNEAQ in the germline V gene (reference sequence). CDR3 nucleotides: TGTGCCAGCAGTTGGATGAGTGAGCAGTTCTTC. It codes for CASSWMSEQFF. The whole variable domain, remainder taken from reference TRBV7-9 and TRBJ2-1, is DTGVSQNPRHKITKRGQNVTFRCDPISEHNRLYWYRQTLGQGPEFLTYFQNEAQLEKSRLLSDRFSAERPKGSFSTLEIQRTEQGDSAMYLCASSWMSEQFFGPGTRLTVL.

The chain is built from TRBV7-3 and TRBJ2-1, with 10 positions matching TRBD2. Trimming cost V 5 bases and J 0 bases; bases outside gene matches: 4. CDR1 and CDR2 from the germline V gene are SGHTA and FQGTGA. The CDR3 is 16 amino acids. The CDR3, as DNA: TGTGCCAGCAGCCAGTCTAGCGGGAGCTCCTACAATGAGCAGTTCTTC. Its protein is CASSQSSGSSYNEQFF.

This chain uses TRBV7-9 with TRBJ1-1; the match to TRBD1 covers 8 bases. Germline V gene data show CDR1 as SEHNR and CDR2 as FQNEAQ (reference sequence). With 2 bases clipped from V and 11 bases from J, the junction kept 7 bases outside the gene matches. The CDR3 sequence is 13 residues long. For the CDR3, the DNA is TGTGCCAGCAGCTTACTCGGACAGGGTGATGCTTTCTTT. Its translation is CASSLLGQGDAFF.